This T cell receptor beta chain emerged from a study of CD8 T cells in Susac syndrome. Study information: Patients with Susac syndrome were therapy-naive, taking corticosteroids, with some also receiving intravenous immunoglobulin, or taking intravenous immunoglobulin alone at the time their blood was drawn. Study-level findings and limits: The authors found approximately 15 Susac-specific public clones in total CD8+ repertoires and a few in CD8+ TEMRA repertoires.

TCR beta sequences were obtained from blood CD8+ and CD4+ T cells. TEMRA cells underwent FACS enrichment and CD8+ and CD4+ T cells underwent negative isolation. The V end lost 6 bases, the J end lost 9 bases, and 12 bases lay between the germline ends. Germline lookup yields CDR1 MNHEY and CDR2 SVGEGT. CDR3 length: 12 residues. An input of roughly 0.5 to 1 ug of RNA was subjected to reverse transcription using random hexamers. TCRdb called the immunoSEQ multiplex PCR reads again in MiXCR, with one record for every CDR3 protein. The sample lists fewer than 85,000 distinct CDR3 sequences; approximately 94% were seen once. A remark on this clonotype: Its antigen is undetermined.

J is TRBJ2-1 and V is TRBV6-2 or TRBV6-3, with D unresolved. Source material: CD8+ T cells from PBMCs. The receptor was derived from a human donor with Susac syndrome. CDR3: CASSQGWVEQFF. The CDR3 region has the DNA TGTGCCAGCAGCCAAGGGTGGGTTGAGCAGTTCTTC.